The clone carrying this T cell receptor beta chain was recorded once. Profiling relied on immunoSEQ multiplex PCR, and the TCRdb table lists in-frame clones only, not all of them. The sample holds a few hundred thousand clones, less than 90% seen once. The data derive from a study of blood T cell repertoires in COVID-19. The V end was cut by 3 bases, the J end by 3 bases, with 15 bases between. The germline CDR1 and CDR2 sequences are GTSNPN and SVGIG (reference sequence). The CDR3 is 16 amino acids. The TCR originated in a man aged 60-69 years with acute or convalescent COVID-19. The sequencing sample was made of peripheral blood. The genes are TRBV30 and TRBJ1-6; D ambiguous. The CDR3 DNA follows: TGTGCCTGGAGAACAGAGACAACTTACTATAATTCACCCCTCCACTTT. It yields the protein CAWRTETTYYNSPLHF.